Reported below is one T cell receptor beta chain. These data come from a study of blood T cells in healthy people across ages. With V trimmed by 3 bases and J by 6 bases, 13 bases remained unmatched. This CDR3 region has 16 residues. Germline V gene data show CDR1 as MGHRA and CDR2 as YSYEKL. Combining a sample-barcoded 5' primer with a J-beta primer mix, a second PCR ran for roughly 7 to 11 cycles. Each CDR3 protein gets one entry after TCRdb re-called the 5' RACE reads with MiXCR. The table shows hundreds of thousands of distinct CDR3 sequences, with about 53% occurring only once. This clonotype was obtained from a man aged 55-75 years in good health. Sequencing used blood. The chain links TRBV4-1 to TRBJ1-2, with TRBD1 matching 7 bases. The CDR3 nucleotides are TGCGCCAGCAGCCATCCCTCGACAGGGTTTGGGAATGGCTACACCTTC. Its protein product is CASSHPSTGFGNGYTF.